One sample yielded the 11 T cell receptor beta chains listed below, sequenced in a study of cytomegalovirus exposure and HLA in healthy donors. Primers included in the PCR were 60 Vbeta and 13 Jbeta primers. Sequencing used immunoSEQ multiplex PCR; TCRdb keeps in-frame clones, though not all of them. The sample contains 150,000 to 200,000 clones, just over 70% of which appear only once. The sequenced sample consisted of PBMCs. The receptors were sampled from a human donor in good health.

CDR3: CASSLTSQGHGELFF. The DNA for the CDR3 is TGTGCCAGCAGCTTAACCTCACAGGGTCACGGGGAGCTGTTTTTT. The rearrangement uses TRBV11-2 and TRBJ2-2, with D possibly TRBD1 on 6 matching bases. Germline loops: CDR1 SGHAT, CDR2 FQNNGV. This CDR3 region has 15 residues. V gave up 2 bases and J gave up 7 bases, with 14 bases separating them.

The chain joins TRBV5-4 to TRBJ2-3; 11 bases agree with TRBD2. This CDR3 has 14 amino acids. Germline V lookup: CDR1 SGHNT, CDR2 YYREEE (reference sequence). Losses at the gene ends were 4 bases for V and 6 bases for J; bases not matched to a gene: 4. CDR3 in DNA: TGTGCCAGCAGCCTAGCGGGGGGTTTGGATACGCAGTATTTT. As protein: CASSLAGGLDTQYF.

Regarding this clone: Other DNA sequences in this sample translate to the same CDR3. As DNA, the CDR3 is TGTGCCAGCAGCCCGCCGGGACAGGGGTACGAGCAGTACTTC. Amino acids: CASSPPGQGYEQYF. The chain employs TRBV7-6 and TRBJ2-7, with 10 bases matching TRBD1. CDR3 size: 14 residues. Germline V gene sequence: CDR1 SGHVS, CDR2 FNYEAQ. Germline trimming cut 5 bases from V and 4 bases from J; bases unmatched to any gene: 5. The full variable domain, in which reference TRBV7-6 and TRBJ2-7 provide the parts outside the CDR3, is GAGVSQSPRYKVTKRGQDVALRCDPISGHVSLYWYRQALGQGPEFLTYFNYEAQQDKSGLPNDRFSAERPEGSISTLTIQRTEQRDSAMYRCASSPPGQGYEQYFGPGTRLTVT.

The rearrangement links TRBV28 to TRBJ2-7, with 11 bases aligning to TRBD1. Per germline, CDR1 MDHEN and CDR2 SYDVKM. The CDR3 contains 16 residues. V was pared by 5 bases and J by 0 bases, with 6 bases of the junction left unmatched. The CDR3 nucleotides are TGTGCCAGCAGTGCAATCGGGACAGGGGGCTCCTACGAGCAGTACTTC. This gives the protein CASSAIGTGGSYEQYF.

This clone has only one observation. In nucleotides, the CDR3 is TGTGCCAGCAGCGCCGGGACAGGGGGCGTGAACACTGAAGCTTTCTTT. Translated: CASSAGTGGVNTEAFF. V is TRBV9 and J is TRBJ1-1, with 12 bases lining up with TRBD1. Germline V CDR1 and CDR2: SGDLS, YYNGEE. The trim removed 3 bases at V and 0 bases at J, leaving 3 bases unmatched. The CDR3 runs 16 residues.

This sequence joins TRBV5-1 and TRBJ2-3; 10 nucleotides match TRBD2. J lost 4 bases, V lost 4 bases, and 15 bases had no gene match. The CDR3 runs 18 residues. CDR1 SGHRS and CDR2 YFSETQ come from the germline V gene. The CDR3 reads CASSAVSGGAVGPDTQYF. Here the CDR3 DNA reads TGCGCCAGCAGCGCTGTGAGCGGGGGGGCCGTGGGCCCAGATACGCAGTATTTT. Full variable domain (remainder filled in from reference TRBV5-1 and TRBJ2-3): KAGVTQTPRYLIKTRGQQVTLSCSPISGHRSVSWYQQTPGQGLQFLFEYFSETQRNKGNFPGRFSGRQFSNSRSEMNVSTLELGDSALYLCASSAVSGGAVGPDTQYFGPGTRLTVL.

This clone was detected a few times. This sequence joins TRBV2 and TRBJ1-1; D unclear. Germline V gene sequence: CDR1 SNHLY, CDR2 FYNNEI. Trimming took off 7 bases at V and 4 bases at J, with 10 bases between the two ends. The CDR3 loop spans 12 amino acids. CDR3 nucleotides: TGTGCCAGCACCAATGGAGGCACTGAAGCTTTCTTT. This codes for CASTNGGTEAFF.

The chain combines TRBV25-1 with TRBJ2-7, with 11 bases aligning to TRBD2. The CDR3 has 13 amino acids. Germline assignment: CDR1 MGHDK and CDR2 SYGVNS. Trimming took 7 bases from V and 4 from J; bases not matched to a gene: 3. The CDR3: CASTSGGTYEQYF. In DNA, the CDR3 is TGTGCCAGCACTAGCGGGGGGACATACGAGCAGTACTTC.

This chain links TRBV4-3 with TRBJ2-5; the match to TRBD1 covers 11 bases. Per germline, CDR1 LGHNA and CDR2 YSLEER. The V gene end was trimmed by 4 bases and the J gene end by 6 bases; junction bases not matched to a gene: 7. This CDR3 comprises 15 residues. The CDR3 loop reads CASSLRTGGLQTQYF. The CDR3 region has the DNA TGCGCCAGCAGCCTACGGACAGGGGGCTTACAGACCCAGTACTTC.

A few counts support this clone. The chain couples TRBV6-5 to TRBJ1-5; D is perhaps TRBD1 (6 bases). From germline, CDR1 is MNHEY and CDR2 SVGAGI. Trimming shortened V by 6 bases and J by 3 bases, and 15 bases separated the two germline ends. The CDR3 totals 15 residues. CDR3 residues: CASSRGTTVNQPQHF. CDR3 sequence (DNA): TGTGCCAGCAGCAGGGGAACGACAGTCAATCAGCCCCAGCATTTT.

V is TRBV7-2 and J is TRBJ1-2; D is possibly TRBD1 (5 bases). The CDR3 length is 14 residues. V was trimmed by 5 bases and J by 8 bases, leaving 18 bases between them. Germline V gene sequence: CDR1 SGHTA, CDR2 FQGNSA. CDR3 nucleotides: TGTGCCAGCAGCCCCCGCCAGACGACAGACGGCTACACCTTC. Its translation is CASSPRQTTDGYTF.